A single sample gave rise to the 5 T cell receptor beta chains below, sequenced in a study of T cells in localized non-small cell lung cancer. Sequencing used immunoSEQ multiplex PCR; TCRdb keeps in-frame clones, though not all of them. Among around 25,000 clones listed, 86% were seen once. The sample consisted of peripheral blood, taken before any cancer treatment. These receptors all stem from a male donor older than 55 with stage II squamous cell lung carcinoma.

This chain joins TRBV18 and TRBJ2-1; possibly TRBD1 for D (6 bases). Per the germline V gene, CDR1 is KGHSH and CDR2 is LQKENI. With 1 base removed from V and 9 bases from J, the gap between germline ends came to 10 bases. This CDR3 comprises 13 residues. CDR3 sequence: CASSPLQGPEQFF. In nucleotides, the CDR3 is TGTGCCAGCTCACCACTGCAGGGGCCTGAGCAGTTCTTC. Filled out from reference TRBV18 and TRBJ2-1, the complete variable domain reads NAGVMQNPRHLVRRRGQEARLRCSPMKGHSHVYWYRQLPEEGLKFMVYLQKENIIDESGMPKERFSAEFPKEGPSILRIQQVVRGDSAAYFCASSPLQGPEQFFGPGTRLTVL.

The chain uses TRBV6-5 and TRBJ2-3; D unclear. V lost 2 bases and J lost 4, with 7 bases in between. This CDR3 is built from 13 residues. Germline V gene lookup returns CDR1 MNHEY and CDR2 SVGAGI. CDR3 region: CASSYPEADTQYF. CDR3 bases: TGTGCCAGCAGTTACCCCGAGGCAGATACGCAGTATTTT.

The CDR3 nucleotides are TGTGCCAGCAGTCGCTCCGGGACCCAAGAGACCCAGTACTTC. It encodes CASSRSGTQETQYF. This chain joins TRBV6-6 and TRBJ2-5; D tentatively reads TRBD1 or TRBD2 (5 bases each). V lost 5 bases, J lost 1 base, and 11 bases lay in between. From germline, CDR1 is MNHNY and CDR2 SVGAGI (reference sequence). The CDR3 is made up of 14 amino acids.

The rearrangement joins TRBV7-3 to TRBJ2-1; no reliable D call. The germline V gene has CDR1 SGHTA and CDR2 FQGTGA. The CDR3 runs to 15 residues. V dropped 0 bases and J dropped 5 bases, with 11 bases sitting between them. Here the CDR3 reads CASSLTGNRNNEQFF. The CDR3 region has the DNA TGTGCCAGCAGCTTAACGGGCAATAGGAACAATGAGCAGTTCTTC.

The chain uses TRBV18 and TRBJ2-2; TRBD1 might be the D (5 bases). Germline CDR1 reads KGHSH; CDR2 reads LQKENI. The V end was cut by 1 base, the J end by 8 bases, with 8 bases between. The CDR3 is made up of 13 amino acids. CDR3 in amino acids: CASSPQGPGELFF. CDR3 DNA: TGTGCCAGCTCACCACAGGGGCCGGGGGAGCTGTTTTTT.